This T cell receptor (beta chain) derives from a study of response to subunit inactivated influenza vaccine. The CDR3 spans 13 residues. J was trimmed by 11 bases and V by 6 bases; bases with no gene match: 10. Per the germline V gene, CDR1 is MNHEY and CDR2 is SVGEGT. TCRdb reprocessed the RT-PCR reads via MiXCR and lists one record per CDR3 protein. The sample has under 200,000 distinct CDR3 sequences; approximately 12% are singletons. These data were also reused for a study on T cells expressing NK-cell markers. From that study: A 5'RACE template switching approach incorporating UMIs was used to make TCR beta cDNA. Of the CD8+ T cell pool in 6 or 7 donors, about 1.0-8% was accounted for by dominant NKG2C+ clonotypes.

This sequence joins TRBV6-2 or TRBV6-3 and TRBJ1-1; 9 bases fit TRBD1. The sequence was collected from a man aged 50-59 years who received an inactivated influenza vaccine. The source was CD8+ T cells sorted from PBMCs, collected 11 to 12 days after vaccination. CDR3 nucleotide sequence: TGTGCCAGCAGACCGGGACAGGGCCTTGGGGCTTTCTTT. Protein sequence: CASRPGQGLGAFF.